These T cell receptor beta chains were read from a single sample in a study of blood T cell repertoires in COVID-19. Here immunoSEQ multiplex PCR was the method, and the copy in TCRdb shows in-frame clones only, minus some. The sample shows 200,000 to 250,000 clones, 80% to 90% of them seen only once. Sequenced material: PBMCs or T cells enriched from blood (not recorded which). The receptors stem from a woman aged 30 to 39 who had been exposed to COVID-19. Each CDR3 is given with its conserved first and last residue. Each record gives: V gene, D gene, clone size, J gene, CDR3 protein, CDR3 DNA. The D gene is left open where the match is weak. Expanded clones are given a class, and other clones once, few, many or no size at all.

v_gene: TRBV4-2; d_gene: .; abundance: .; j_gene: TRBJ2-1; CDR3aa: CASSQRYNEQFF; CDR3nt: TGTGCCAGCAGCCAACGCTACAATGAGCAGTTCTTC
v_gene: TRBV5-6; d_gene: .; abundance: .; j_gene: TRBJ2-5; CDR3aa: CASSYSGGETQYF; CDR3nt: TGTGCCAGCAGTTATTCAGGTGGGGAGACCCAGTACTTC
v_gene: TRBV25-1; d_gene: TRBD2; abundance: .; j_gene: TRBJ2-2; CDR3aa: CASSGLAATGELFF; CDR3nt: TGTGCCAGCAGTGGGCTAGCGGCTACCGGGGAGCTGTTTTTT
v_gene: TRBV5-1; d_gene: TRBD1; abundance: .; j_gene: TRBJ2-1; CDR3aa: CASSFQGVSYNEQFF; CDR3nt: TGCGCCAGCAGCTTCCAGGGGGTGTCCTACAATGAGCAGTTCTTC
v_gene: TRBV14; d_gene: .; abundance: .; j_gene: TRBJ2-7; CDR3aa: CASSQGEGETELYEQYF; CDR3nt: TGTGCCAGCAGCCAAGGAGAAGGTGAGACAGAGCTCTACGAGCAGTACTTC
v_gene: TRBV3-1/TRBV3-2; d_gene: .; abundance: .; j_gene: TRBJ1-1; CDR3aa: CASSQDQAGNTEAFF; CDR3nt: TGTGCCAGCAGCCAAGATCAGGCAGGAAACACTGAAGCTTTCTTT
v_gene: TRBV7-9; d_gene: .; abundance: .; j_gene: TRBJ2-1; CDR3aa: CASSLVSSWGVYNEQFF; CDR3nt: TGTGCCAGCAGCTTAGTTTCGTCCTGGGGGGTTTACAATGAGCAGTTCTTC
v_gene: TRBV12-3/TRBV12-4; d_gene: TRBD1; abundance: .; j_gene: TRBJ1-4; CDR3aa: CASRRDSEKLFF; CDR3nt: TGTGCCAGCAGACGGGACAGTGAAAAACTGTTTTTT
v_gene: TRBV24-1; d_gene: TRBD1; abundance: .; j_gene: TRBJ1-1; CDR3aa: CATSGVGQDPAFF; CDR3nt: TGTGCCACCAGTGGGGTCGGACAGGACCCAGCTTTCTTT
v_gene: TRBV6-1; d_gene: .; abundance: .; j_gene: TRBJ2-7; CDR3aa: CASSDVAGNRNEQYF; CDR3nt: TGTGCCAGCAGTGATGTGGCAGGGAACAGGAACGAGCAGTACTTC
v_gene: TRBV5-1; d_gene: .; abundance: .; j_gene: TRBJ2-1; CDR3aa: CASSWGSPPNEQFF; CDR3nt: TGCGCCAGCAGCTGGGGCTCACCGCCCAATGAGCAGTTCTTC
v_gene: TRBV30; d_gene: TRBD2; abundance: .; j_gene: TRBJ2-1; CDR3aa: CAWSRLAESNEQFF; CDR3nt: TGTGCCTGGAGTCGGCTAGCGGAATCCAATGAGCAGTTCTTC
v_gene: TRBV10-1; d_gene: .; abundance: .; j_gene: TRBJ1-3; CDR3aa: CASSEPAGSSGNTIYF; CDR3nt: TGCGCCAGCAGTGAGCCAGCAGGGTCCTCAGGAAACACCATATATTTT
v_gene: TRBV6-5; d_gene: TRBD2; abundance: .; j_gene: TRBJ2-5; CDR3aa: CASKRAGAGETQYF; CDR3nt: TGTGCCAGCAAGAGAGCGGGAGCGGGTGAGACCCAGTACTTC
v_gene: TRBV14; d_gene: TRBD1; abundance: .; j_gene: TRBJ1-2; CDR3aa: CASSQAGIVGQGPYGYTF; CDR3nt: TGTGCCAGCAGCCAAGCGGGAATAGTCGGACAGGGGCCCTATGGCTACACCTTC
v_gene: TRBV6-5; d_gene: .; abundance: .; j_gene: TRBJ2-5; CDR3aa: CASSRMGSLGETQYF; CDR3nt: TGTGCCAGCAGTCGCATGGGGAGTTTGGGAGAGACCCAGTACTTC
v_gene: TRBV5-1; d_gene: TRBD1; abundance: .; j_gene: TRBJ1-3; CDR3aa: CASSSGTGGGPGNTIYF; CDR3nt: TGCGCCAGCAGCTCCGGGACAGGCGGAGGGCCTGGAAACACCATATATTTT
v_gene: TRBV5-4; d_gene: .; abundance: .; j_gene: TRBJ1-6; CDR3aa: CASSLDGPGDSPLHF; CDR3nt: TGTGCCAGCAGCTTGGACGGGCCAGGGGATTCACCCCTCCACTTT
v_gene: TRBV29-1; d_gene: TRBD1; abundance: once; j_gene: TRBJ2-1; CDR3aa: CSVQPDHRGQRNEQFF; CDR3nt: TGCAGCGTACAACCTGACCACAGGGGGCAGAGGAATGAGCAGTTCTTC
v_gene: TRBV27; d_gene: .; abundance: once; j_gene: TRBJ2-7; CDR3aa: CASSLRGGGAYEQYF; CDR3nt: TGTGCCAGCAGTTTACGAGGAGGGGGGGCCTACGAGCAGTACTTC
v_gene: TRBV28; d_gene: .; abundance: .; j_gene: TRBJ2-1; CDR3aa: CASSLIPGRWFF; CDR3nt: TGTGCCAGCAGTTTAATCCCGGGTAGATGGTTCTTC
v_gene: TRBV6-1; d_gene: .; abundance: once; j_gene: TRBJ2-2; CDR3aa: CASSELANTGELFF; CDR3nt: TGTGCCAGCAGTGAACTAGCGAACACCGGGGAGCTGTTTTTT
v_gene: TRBV27; d_gene: .; abundance: .; j_gene: TRBJ2-1; CDR3aa: CASNNGVEQFF; CDR3nt: TGTGCCAGCAACAACGGGGTAGAGCAGTTCTTC
v_gene: TRBV9; d_gene: .; abundance: .; j_gene: TRBJ2-1; CDR3aa: CASSVAGGVYNEQFF; CDR3nt: TGTGCCAGCAGCGTAGCTGGCGGGGTCTACAATGAGCAGTTCTTC
v_gene: TRBV2; d_gene: TRBD1; abundance: .; j_gene: TRBJ1-1; CDR3aa: CASSPLTGRNTEAFF; CDR3nt: TGTGCCAGCAGTCCTTTGACAGGGAGGAACACTGAAGCTTTCTTT
v_gene: TRBV7-9; d_gene: TRBD1; abundance: few; j_gene: TRBJ1-6; CDR3aa: CASSPSTGTGSSPLHF; CDR3nt: TGTGCCAGCTCCCCCTCAACCGGGACAGGAAGCTCACCCCTCCACTTT
v_gene: TRBV11-1; d_gene: TRBD1; abundance: once; j_gene: TRBJ2-3; CDR3aa: CASSFGRQGAGDTQYF; CDR3nt: TGTGCCAGCAGCTTCGGCCGACAGGGGGCAGGGGATACGCAGTATTTT
v_gene: TRBV3-1/TRBV3-2; d_gene: TRBD2; abundance: .; j_gene: TRBJ2-2; CDR3aa: CASSPNGLAANTGELFF; CDR3nt: TGTGCCAGCAGCCCCAACGGACTAGCGGCGAACACCGGGGAGCTGTTTTTT
v_gene: TRBV5-4; d_gene: .; abundance: .; j_gene: TRBJ2-7; CDR3aa: CASSFEGLREQYF; CDR3nt: TGTGCCAGCAGCTTCGAGGGTCTCCGGGAGCAGTACTTC
v_gene: TRBV18; d_gene: .; abundance: .; j_gene: TRBJ1-1; CDR3aa: CASSPIPGNTEAFF; CDR3nt: TGTGCCAGCTCACCAATACCAGGGAACACTGAAGCTTTCTTT
v_gene: TRBV25-1; d_gene: TRBD2; abundance: .; j_gene: TRBJ2-1; CDR3aa: CASSELKGGRVYNEQFF; CDR3nt: TGTGCCAGCAGTGAATTGAAGGGCGGGAGGGTCTACAATGAGCAGTTCTTC
v_gene: TRBV7-6; d_gene: .; abundance: .; j_gene: TRBJ1-1; CDR3aa: CASSPTTAGIGTEAFF; CDR3nt: TGTGCCAGCAGCCCAACGACAGCCGGTATTGGCACTGAAGCTTTCTTT
v_gene: TRBV20-1; d_gene: .; abundance: .; j_gene: TRBJ2-1; CDR3aa: CSASGHNEQFF; CDR3nt: TGCAGTGCTAGCGGTCACAATGAGCAGTTCTTC
v_gene: TRBV3-1/TRBV3-2; d_gene: TRBD2; abundance: .; j_gene: TRBJ2-3; CDR3aa: CASSQVLLAGGDTQYF; CDR3nt: TGTGCCAGCAGCCAAGTATTACTAGCGGGGGGAGATACGCAGTATTTT
v_gene: TRBV19; d_gene: TRBD1; abundance: .; j_gene: TRBJ1-2; CDR3aa: CASSSTGGAGYGYTF; CDR3nt: TGTGCCAGTAGTTCCACAGGGGGCGCGGGCTATGGCTACACCTTC
v_gene: TRBV15; d_gene: .; abundance: .; j_gene: TRBJ2-7; CDR3aa: CATSRHEDSGEQYF; CDR3nt: TGTGCCACCAGCAGGCACGAGGACAGCGGCGAGCAGTACTTC
v_gene: TRBV14; d_gene: .; abundance: .; j_gene: TRBJ1-4; CDR3aa: CASSSRALTGGLFF; CDR3nt: TGTGCCAGCAGCTCTCGCGCGTTGACAGGTGGGCTGTTTTTT
v_gene: TRBV4-2; d_gene: TRBD2; abundance: .; j_gene: TRBJ2-7; CDR3aa: CASSQEWASGIYEQYF; CDR3nt: TGTGCCAGCAGCCAAGAATGGGCTAGCGGGATTTACGAGCAGTACTTC
v_gene: TRBV19; d_gene: .; abundance: .; j_gene: TRBJ1-2; CDR3aa: CASSIAKVAVGYTF; CDR3nt: TGTGCCAGTAGTATAGCAAAGGTTGCGGTTGGCTACACCTTC
v_gene: TRBV30; d_gene: TRBD2; abundance: .; j_gene: TRBJ2-7; CDR3aa: CAWRTSGSFYEQYF; CDR3nt: TGTGCCTGGAGGACTAGCGGGAGTTTTTACGAGCAGTACTTC
v_gene: TRBV11-3; d_gene: TRBD2; abundance: .; j_gene: TRBJ2-3; CDR3aa: CASSFGREGLTDTQYF; CDR3nt: TGTGCCAGCAGCTTTGGGCGGGAGGGCCTCACAGATACGCAGTATTTT
v_gene: TRBV7-9; d_gene: TRBD1; abundance: .; j_gene: TRBJ2-7; CDR3aa: CASSFNGYRGQTYEQYF; CDR3nt: TGTGCCAGCAGCTTCAACGGGTACAGGGGGCAAACCTACGAGCAGTACTTC
v_gene: TRBV6-1; d_gene: TRBD1; abundance: .; j_gene: TRBJ1-2; CDR3aa: CASSEARTGSGGYTF; CDR3nt: TGTGCCAGCAGTGAAGCTCGGACAGGGAGTGGCGGCTACACCTTC
v_gene: TRBV10-1; d_gene: .; abundance: .; j_gene: TRBJ2-3; CDR3aa: CASSEQTSLDTQYF; CDR3nt: TGCGCCAGCAGTGAACAGACTAGTCTGGATACGCAGTATTTT
v_gene: TRBV7-9; d_gene: TRBD2; abundance: .; j_gene: TRBJ2-3; CDR3aa: CASTRTSGTWDTQYF; CDR3nt: TGTGCCAGCACCCGGACTAGCGGGACGTGGGATACGCAGTATTTT
v_gene: TRBV27; d_gene: TRBD1; abundance: .; j_gene: TRBJ2-1; CDR3aa: CASSPRQGAYNEQFF; CDR3nt: TGTGCCAGCAGCCCAAGACAGGGGGCCTACAATGAGCAGTTCTTC
v_gene: TRBV6-4; d_gene: .; abundance: .; j_gene: TRBJ2-3; CDR3aa: CASSEQATDTQYF; CDR3nt: TGTGCCAGCAGTGAGCAAGCGACAGATACGCAGTATTTT
v_gene: TRBV12-3/TRBV12-4; d_gene: TRBD1; abundance: .; j_gene: TRBJ2-5; CDR3aa: CASKQGRETQYF; CDR3nt: TGTGCCAGTAAACAGGGGAGAGAGACCCAGTACTTC
v_gene: TRBV27; d_gene: TRBD2; abundance: .; j_gene: TRBJ2-2; CDR3aa: CASSFWLAGGTGELFF; CDR3nt: TGTGCCAGCAGTTTCTGGCTAGCGGGAGGTACCGGGGAGCTGTTTTTT
v_gene: TRBV24-1; d_gene: .; abundance: .; j_gene: TRBJ2-2; CDR3aa: CATSAEGGELFF; CDR3nt: TGTGCCACCAGTGCGGAGGGCGGGGAGCTGTTTTTT